This paragraph reports one T cell receptor (beta chain). The record originates from a study of Graves' ophthalmopathy and Graves' hyperthyroidism. Amplification of the TCR beta CDR3 regions used RNA transcripts (as template). The first round was an RT-PCR with HTBI primers, and the second round was a multiplex PCR. One entry per CDR3 protein, called by TCRdb with MiXCR from the multiplex PCR reads. In the table there are hundreds of thousands of distinct CDR3 sequences, about a fifth of which are singletons. Sequenced sample: peripheral blood. The receptor was derived from a woman aged 18-29 years with stable Graves' hyperthyroidism. Some clones in this sample may be carry-over from other donors' samples.

CDR3 in amino acids: CASSRRGGTYEQYF. For the CDR3, the DNA is TGTGCCAGCAGCCGCCGGGGGGGGACCTACGAGCAGTACTTC. This rearrangement joins TRBV3-1 to TRBJ2-7, with 8 nucleotides matching TRBD2. The CDR3 loop spans 14 amino acids. Trimming at V came to 4 bases and at J to 2 bases, leaving 4 bases not matched to a gene. Germline V gene lookup returns CDR1 LGHDT and CDR2 YNNKEL (reference sequence).